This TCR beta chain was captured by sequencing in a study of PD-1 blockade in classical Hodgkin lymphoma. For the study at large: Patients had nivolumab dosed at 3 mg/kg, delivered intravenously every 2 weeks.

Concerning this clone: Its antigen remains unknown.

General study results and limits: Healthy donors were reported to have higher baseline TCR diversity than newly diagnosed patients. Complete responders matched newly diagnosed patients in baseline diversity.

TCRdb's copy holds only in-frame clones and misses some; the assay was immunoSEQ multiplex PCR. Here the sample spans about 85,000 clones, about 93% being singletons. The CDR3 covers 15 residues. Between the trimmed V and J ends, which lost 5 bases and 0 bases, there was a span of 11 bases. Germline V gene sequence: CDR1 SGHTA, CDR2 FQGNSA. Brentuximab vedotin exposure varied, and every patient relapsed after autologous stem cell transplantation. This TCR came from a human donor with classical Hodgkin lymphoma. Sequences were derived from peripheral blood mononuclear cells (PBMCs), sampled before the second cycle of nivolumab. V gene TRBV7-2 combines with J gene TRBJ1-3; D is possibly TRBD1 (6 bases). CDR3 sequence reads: CASSPSRGSGNTIYF. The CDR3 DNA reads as TGTGCCAGCAGCCCCTCCAGGGGCTCTGGAAACACCATATATTTT.